This T cell receptor beta chain originates from a study of vaccination and CD4 T cells after COVID-19. Regarding time point: late sampling 161 to 241 days after vaccination in a few convalescent patients. Described treatment: approximately 10-day PBMC culture with coronavirus spike peptide pools or control peptides (ViraFEST assay). The study sequenced cultured CD4+ T cell DNA using the Oncomine TCR Beta short-read assay. TCRdb reprocessed the PCR reads via MiXCR and lists one record per CDR3 protein. The sample yields about 21,000 distinct CDR3 sequences, roughly 46% seen once. Note on this clonotype: What it binds is unknown.

Germline trimming cut 6 bases from V and 1 base from J; bases unmatched to any gene: 3. The germline V gene encodes CDR1 MNHNS and CDR2 SASEGT. The CDR3 loop spans 14 amino acids. The sample was CD4+ T cells from blood, cultured in vitro, taken about 7 months after SARS-CoV-2 vaccination. The chain links TRBV6-1 to TRBJ1-2; 9 bases align to TRBD1. This TCR came from a human donor who had recovered from COVID-19. CDR3 protein: CASSRQGDNYGYTF. Here the CDR3 DNA reads TGTGCCAGCAGCCGACAGGGGGATAACTATGGCTACACCTTC.